The rows below give T cell receptor beta chains drawn from one sample of a study of blood T cells in healthy people across ages. TCRdb redid the calling of the 5' RACE reads with MiXCR, one entry per CDR3 protein. The data contain hundreds of thousands of distinct CDR3 sequences, roughly 56% of them singletons. Sequenced: blood. The receptors stem from a man aged 35 to 55 in good health. Both conserved end residues are part of each CDR3. A clone size is listed for some rows: how often the clone was seen (once, few, many), or a class if it is expanded.

clone_size j_call v_call cdr3_aa
NA TRBJ2-5 TRBV2 CASSERGSGRFGETQYF
many TRBJ1-1 TRBV20-1 CSARDPRMSHTEAFF
few TRBJ2-3 TRBV4-3 CASSQDRGGTADTQYF
NA TRBJ2-4 TRBV28 CASSLWSGTPKNIQYF
few TRBJ2-2 TRBV5-1 CASSRGSAGELFF
many TRBJ1-2 TRBV14 CASSQGAGRSYGYTF
NA TRBJ2-1 TRBV7-7 CASSLGRGFDEQFF
NA TRBJ1-2 TRBV20-1 CSAQRQGGGYTF
NA TRBJ2-3 TRBV20-1 CSARDTSGSRDTQYF
NA NA TRBV7-2 CASSPWGGSGETQYF
NA TRBJ2-7 TRBV10-3 CAISEPLTSGSTFYEQYF
NA NA TRBV7-9 CANGQAEYQETQYF
NA TRBJ2-1 TRBV7-6 CASSKRLAGLHEQFF
NA TRBJ2-1 TRBV10-3 CAISEKDREGSEQFF
NA TRBJ2-5 TRBV6-2/TRBV6-3 CASSPTRGGGETQYF
NA TRBJ2-5 TRBV13 CASADRRGETQYF
NA NA TRBV3-1 CASSPRPNGNEQYF
NA TRBJ1-2 TRBV28 CASRARWDRVHGYTF
few TRBJ2-7 TRBV7-7 CASSLGTFSYEQYF
few NA TRBV12-3/TRBV12-4 CASSRQRRGLAAIGEQYF
NA TRBJ1-2 TRBV12-3/TRBV12-4 CASVRGQRNGYTF
NA NA TRBV12-3/TRBV12-4 CASSFYGQGGVETQYF
few TRBJ2-5 TRBV2 CASLGETQYF
NA TRBJ1-5 TRBV28 CASSGDQQPQHF
NA TRBJ1-2 TRBV29-1 CSVVNFTGNLNYGYTF
few TRBJ2-3 TRBV7-8 CASSTRLSGLTQYF
once TRBJ1-1 TRBV11-2 CASSWGQAPEAFF
NA TRBJ2-3 TRBV5-1 CASSLWYSLNTDTQYF
once TRBJ2-4 TRBV6-6 CASSSLVQGNIQYF
few TRBJ1-4 TRBV6-1 CASREKEKLFF
NA TRBJ1-2 TRBV10-3 CAISELDRQGRDGYTF
NA NA TRBV14 CASSQYDRGPYNEQYF
few TRBJ2-3 TRBV12-3/TRBV12-4 CASIADTQYF
NA TRBJ2-1 TRBV20-1 CSARSLAGAGEQFF
few TRBJ2-1 TRBV29-1 CSVVQRYNEQFF
few TRBJ2-1 TRBV2 CASKRGGGLTLSYNEQFF
few TRBJ2-7 TRBV6-5 CASSYSWGLAGSYEQYF
few TRBJ2-1 TRBV20-1 CSARDMLSHEQFF
few TRBJ1-1 TRBV6-1 CASSAIDREAEAFF
once TRBJ2-5 TRBV7-9 CASSPGLAGTLYQETQYF
NA TRBJ2-3 TRBV24-1 CATNGQGGNTQYF
few TRBJ2-3 TRBV29-1 CSVDSRTDTQYF
NA TRBJ1-2 TRBV28 CASRSIGFYGYTF
NA TRBJ2-3 TRBV6-2/TRBV6-3 CASSFYGGLAARHTQYF
few TRBJ1-1 TRBV3-1 CASRPSDILNTEAFF
NA TRBJ2-3 TRBV4-3 CASSRYSSTDTQYF